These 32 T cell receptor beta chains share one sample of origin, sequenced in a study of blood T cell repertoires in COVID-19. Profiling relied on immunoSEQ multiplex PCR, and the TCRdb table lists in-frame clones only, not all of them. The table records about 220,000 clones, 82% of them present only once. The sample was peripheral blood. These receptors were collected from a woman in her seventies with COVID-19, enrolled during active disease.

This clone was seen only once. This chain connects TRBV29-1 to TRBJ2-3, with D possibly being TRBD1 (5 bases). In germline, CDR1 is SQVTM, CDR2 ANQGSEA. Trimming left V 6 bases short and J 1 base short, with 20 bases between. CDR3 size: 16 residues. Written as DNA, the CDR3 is TGCAGCGTCGGATCTCAGGGAAAGTGGGGCACAGATACGCAGTATTTT. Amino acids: CSVGSQGKWGTDTQYF.

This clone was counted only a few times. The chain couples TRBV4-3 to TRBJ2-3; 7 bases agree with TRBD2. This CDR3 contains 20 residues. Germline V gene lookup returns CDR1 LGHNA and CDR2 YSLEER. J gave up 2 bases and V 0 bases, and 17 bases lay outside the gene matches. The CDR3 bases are TGCGCCAGCAGCCAAGACGTAATGCGCGGGAGCTGGGAACTCACAGATACGCAGTATTTT. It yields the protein CASSQDVMRGSWELTDTQYF.

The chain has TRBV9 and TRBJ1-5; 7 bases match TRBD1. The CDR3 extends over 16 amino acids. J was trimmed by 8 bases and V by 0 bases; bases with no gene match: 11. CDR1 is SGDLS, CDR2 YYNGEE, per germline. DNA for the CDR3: TGTGCCAGCAGCGTAGGGGCCTACAGGGGAGGAGAGCCCCAGCATTTT. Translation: CASSVGAYRGGEPQHF.

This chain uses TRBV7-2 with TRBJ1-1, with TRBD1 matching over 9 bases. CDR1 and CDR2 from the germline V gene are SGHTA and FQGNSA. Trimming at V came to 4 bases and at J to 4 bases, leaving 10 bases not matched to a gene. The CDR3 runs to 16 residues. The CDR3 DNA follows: TGTGCCAGCAGCTCCGGACAGGGGAGGGGAGGCACTGAAGCTTTCTTT. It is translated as CASSSGQGRGGTEAFF.

This CDR3 is CSATGGEQFF. The CDR3 DNA is TGCAGTGCAACTGGTGGTGAGCAGTTCTTC. J is TRBJ2-1 and V is TRBV20-1; D gene ambiguous. V gave up 6 bases and J gave up 9 bases, with 9 bases separating them. This CDR3 comprises 10 residues. CDR1 and CDR2 (germline): DFQATT, SNEGSKA (reference sequence).

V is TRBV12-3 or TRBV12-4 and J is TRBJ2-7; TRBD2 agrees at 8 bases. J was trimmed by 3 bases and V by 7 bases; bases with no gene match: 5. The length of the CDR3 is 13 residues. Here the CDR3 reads CASTPGTSYEQYF. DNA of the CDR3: TGTGCCAGCACCCCTGGGACTAGCTACGAGCAGTACTTC.

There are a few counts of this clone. The CDR3 DNA reads TGCGCCAGCAGCTTTTCACAGGGGGGAACCGGGGAGCTGTTTTTT. As protein: CASSFSQGGTGELFF. The gene calls are TRBV5-1 and TRBJ2-2; 8 bases agree with TRBD1. Germline V gives CDR1 SGHRS, CDR2 YFSETQ. The CDR3 runs 15 residues. V lost 2 bases to trimming and J lost 5 bases; unmatched junction nucleotides: 5.

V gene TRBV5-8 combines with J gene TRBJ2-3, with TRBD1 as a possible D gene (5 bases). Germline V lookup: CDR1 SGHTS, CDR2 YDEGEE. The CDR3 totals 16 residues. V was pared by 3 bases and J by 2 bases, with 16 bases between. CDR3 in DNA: TGTGCCAGCAGCTCGTCAGGGCTAGGGGCCACAGATACGCAGTATTTT. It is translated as CASSSSGLGATDTQYF. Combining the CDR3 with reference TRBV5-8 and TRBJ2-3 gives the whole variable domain EAGVTQSPTHLIKTRGQQATLRCSPISGHTSVYWYQQALGLGLQFLLWYDEGEERNRGNFPPRFSGRQFPNYSSELNVNALELEDSALYLCASSSSGLGATDTQYFGPGTRLTVL.

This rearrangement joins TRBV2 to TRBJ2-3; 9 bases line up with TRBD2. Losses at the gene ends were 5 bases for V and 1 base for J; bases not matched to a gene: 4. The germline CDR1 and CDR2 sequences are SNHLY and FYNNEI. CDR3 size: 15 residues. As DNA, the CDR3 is TGTGCCAGCAGTAGGACTAGCGTCGGCACAGATACGCAGTATTTT. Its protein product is CASSRTSVGTDTQYF.

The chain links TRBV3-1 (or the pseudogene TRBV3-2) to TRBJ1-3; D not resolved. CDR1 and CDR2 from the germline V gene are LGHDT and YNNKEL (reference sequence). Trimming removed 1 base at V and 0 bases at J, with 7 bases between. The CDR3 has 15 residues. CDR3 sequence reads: CASSQAVASGNTIYF. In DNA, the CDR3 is TGTGCCAGCAGCCAAGCGGTTGCCTCTGGAAACACCATATATTTT.

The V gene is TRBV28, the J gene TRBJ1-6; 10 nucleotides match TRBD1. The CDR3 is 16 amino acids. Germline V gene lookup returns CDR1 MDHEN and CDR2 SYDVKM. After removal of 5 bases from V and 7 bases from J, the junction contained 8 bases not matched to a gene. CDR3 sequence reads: CASSPTGTGDNSPLHF. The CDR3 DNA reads TGTGCCAGCAGTCCTACCGGGACAGGGGACAATTCACCCCTCCACTTT.

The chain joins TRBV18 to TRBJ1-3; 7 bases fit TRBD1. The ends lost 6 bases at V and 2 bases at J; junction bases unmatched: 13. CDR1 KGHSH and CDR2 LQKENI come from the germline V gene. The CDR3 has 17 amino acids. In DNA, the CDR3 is TGTGCCAGCTCCACCATGAGCCCGGGACAGACTGGAAACACCATATATTTT. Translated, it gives CASSTMSPGQTGNTIYF.

CDR3 nucleotides: TGTGCCAGCAGACGGACAGGGTTGGAGTTTCAGCCCCAGCATTTT. Amino acids: CASRRTGLEFQPQHF. This chain connects TRBV6-5 to TRBJ1-5, with 8 bases that match TRBD1. Germline-derived CDR1 and CDR2 are MNHEY and SVGAGI. The CDR3 runs 15 residues. V shed 6 bases and J 6 bases; nucleotides not matched to a gene: 10.

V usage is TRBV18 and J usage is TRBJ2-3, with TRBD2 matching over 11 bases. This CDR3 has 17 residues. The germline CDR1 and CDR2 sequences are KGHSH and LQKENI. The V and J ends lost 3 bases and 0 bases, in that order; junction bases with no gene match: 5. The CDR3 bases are TGTGCCAGCTCACCCAGGACTAGCGGGCAGAGCACAGATACGCAGTATTTT. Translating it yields CASSPRTSGQSTDTQYF. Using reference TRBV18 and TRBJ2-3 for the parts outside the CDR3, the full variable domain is NAGVMQNPRHLVRRRGQEARLRCSPMKGHSHVYWYRQLPEEGLKFMVYLQKENIIDESGMPKERFSAEFPKEGPSILRIQQVVRGDSAAYFCASSPRTSGQSTDTQYFGPGTRLTVL.

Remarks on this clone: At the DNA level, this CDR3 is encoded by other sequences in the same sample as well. CDR3 region: CASSYSTSGTYEQYF. The CDR3, as DNA: TGTGCCAGCAGTTACTCGACCAGCGGGACCTACGAGCAGTACTTC. J is TRBJ2-7 and V is TRBV6-5; the match to TRBD2 covers 7 bases. The ends lost 0 bases at V and 2 bases at J; junction bases unmatched: 4. Germline V gene lookup returns CDR1 MNHEY and CDR2 SVGAGI. The CDR3 is made up of 15 amino acids.

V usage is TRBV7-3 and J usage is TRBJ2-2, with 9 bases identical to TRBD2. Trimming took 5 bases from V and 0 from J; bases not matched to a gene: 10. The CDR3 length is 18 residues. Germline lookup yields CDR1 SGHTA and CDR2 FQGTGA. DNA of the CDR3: TGTGCCAGCAGCCCGCGGACTAGCGTTTTTGCGAACACCGGGGAGCTGTTTTTT. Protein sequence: CASSPRTSVFANTGELFF. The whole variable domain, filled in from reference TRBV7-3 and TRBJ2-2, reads GAGVSQTPSNKVTEKGKYVELRCDPISGHTALYWYRQSLGQGPEFLIYFQGTGAADDSGLPNDRFFAVRPEGSVSTLKIQRTERGDSAVYLCASSPRTSVFANTGELFFGEGSRLTVL.

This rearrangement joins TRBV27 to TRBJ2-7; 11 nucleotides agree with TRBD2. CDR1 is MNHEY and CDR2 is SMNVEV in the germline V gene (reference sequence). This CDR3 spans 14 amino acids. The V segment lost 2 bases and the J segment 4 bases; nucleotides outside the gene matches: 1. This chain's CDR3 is CASSLLAGGYEQYF. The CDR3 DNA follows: TGTGCCAGCAGTTTACTAGCGGGGGGTTACGAGCAGTACTTC.

CDR3 amino acids: CASSLQGIRNNSPLHF. As DNA, the CDR3 is TGTGCCAGCAGTTTACAGGGGATAAGGAACAATTCACCCCTCCACTTT. This chain connects TRBV6-2 or TRBV6-3 to TRBJ1-6; 7 positions match TRBD1. The CDR3 length is 16 residues. Germline CDR1 and CDR2: MNHEY and SVGEGT. With V trimmed by 4 bases and J by 7 bases, 10 bases remained unmatched.

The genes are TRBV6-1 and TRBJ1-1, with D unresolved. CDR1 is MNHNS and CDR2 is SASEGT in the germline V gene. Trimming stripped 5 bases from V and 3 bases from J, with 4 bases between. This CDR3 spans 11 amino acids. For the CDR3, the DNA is TGTGCCAGCAGTCCCTACACTGAAGCTTTCTTT. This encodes CASSPYTEAFF.

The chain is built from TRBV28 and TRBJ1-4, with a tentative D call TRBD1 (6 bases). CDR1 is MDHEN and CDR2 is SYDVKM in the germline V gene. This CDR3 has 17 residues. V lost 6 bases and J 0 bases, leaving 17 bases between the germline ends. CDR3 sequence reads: CASSYTGTTSTNEKLFF. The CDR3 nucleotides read TGTGCCAGCAGCTACACAGGGACGACTTCAACTAATGAAAAACTGTTTTTT.

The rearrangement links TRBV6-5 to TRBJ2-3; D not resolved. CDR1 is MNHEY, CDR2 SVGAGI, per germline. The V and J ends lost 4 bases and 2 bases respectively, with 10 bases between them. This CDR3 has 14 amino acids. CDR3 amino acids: CASSLNRHTDTQYF. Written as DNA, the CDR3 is TGTGCCAGCAGTTTAAATCGACACACAGATACGCAGTATTTT.

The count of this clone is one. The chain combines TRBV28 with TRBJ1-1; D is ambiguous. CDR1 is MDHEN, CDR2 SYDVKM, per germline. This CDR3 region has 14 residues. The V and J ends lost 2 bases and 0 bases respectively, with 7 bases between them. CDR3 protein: CASSLTALNTEAFF. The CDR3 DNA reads TGTGCCAGCAGTTTAACAGCCTTGAACACTGAAGCTTTCTTT.

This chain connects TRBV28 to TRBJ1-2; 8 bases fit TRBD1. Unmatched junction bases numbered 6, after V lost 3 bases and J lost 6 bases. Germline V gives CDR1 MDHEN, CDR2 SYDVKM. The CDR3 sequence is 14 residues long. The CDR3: CASSFSDRGNGYTF. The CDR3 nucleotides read TGTGCCAGCAGTTTTTCAGACAGGGGAAATGGCTACACCTTC.

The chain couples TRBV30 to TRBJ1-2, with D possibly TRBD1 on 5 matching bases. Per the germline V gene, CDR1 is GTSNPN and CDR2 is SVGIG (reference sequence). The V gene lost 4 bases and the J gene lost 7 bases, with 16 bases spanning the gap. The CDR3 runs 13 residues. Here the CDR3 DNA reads TGTGCCTGGACTTTAACGGGGGAGATTGGCTACACCTTC. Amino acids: CAWTLTGEIGYTF.

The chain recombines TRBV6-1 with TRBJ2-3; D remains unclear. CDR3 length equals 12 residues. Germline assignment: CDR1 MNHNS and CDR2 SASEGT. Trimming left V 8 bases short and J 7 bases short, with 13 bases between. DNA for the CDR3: TGTGCCAGCGCCCCCTATTCTTATACGCAGTATTTT. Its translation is CASAPYSYTQYF.

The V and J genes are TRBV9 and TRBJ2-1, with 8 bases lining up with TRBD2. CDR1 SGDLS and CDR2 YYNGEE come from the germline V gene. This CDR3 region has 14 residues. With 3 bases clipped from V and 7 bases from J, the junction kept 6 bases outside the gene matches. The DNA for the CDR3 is TGTGCCAGCAGCGGTAGCGGGATAGGAAATGAGCAGTTCTTC. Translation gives CASSGSGIGNEQFF.

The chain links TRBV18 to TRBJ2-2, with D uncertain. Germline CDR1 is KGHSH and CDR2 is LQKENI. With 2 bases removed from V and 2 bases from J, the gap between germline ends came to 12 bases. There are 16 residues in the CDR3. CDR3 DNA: TGTGCCAGCTCACCAGCCCCACTACTTAACACCGGGGAGCTGTTTTTT. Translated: CASSPAPLLNTGELFF.

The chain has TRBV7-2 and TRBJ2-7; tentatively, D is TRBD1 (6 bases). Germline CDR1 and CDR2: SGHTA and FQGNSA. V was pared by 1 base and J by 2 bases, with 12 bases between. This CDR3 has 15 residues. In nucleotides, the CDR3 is TGTGCCAGCAGCTTAGTCACTGGGGGCGCCTACGAGCAGTACTTC. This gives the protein CASSLVTGGAYEQYF. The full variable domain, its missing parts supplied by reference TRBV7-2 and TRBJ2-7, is GAGVSQSPSNKVTEKGKDVELRCDPISGHTALYWYRQSLGQGLEFLIYFQGNSAPDKSGLPSDRFSAERTGGSVSTLTIQRTQQEDSAVYLCASSLVTGGAYEQYFGPGTRLTVT.

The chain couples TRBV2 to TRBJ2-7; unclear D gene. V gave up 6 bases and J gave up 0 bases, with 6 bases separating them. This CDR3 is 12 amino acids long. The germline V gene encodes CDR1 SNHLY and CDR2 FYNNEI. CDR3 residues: CASRAASYEQYF. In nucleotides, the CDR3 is TGTGCCAGCAGGGCGGCCTCCTACGAGCAGTACTTC.

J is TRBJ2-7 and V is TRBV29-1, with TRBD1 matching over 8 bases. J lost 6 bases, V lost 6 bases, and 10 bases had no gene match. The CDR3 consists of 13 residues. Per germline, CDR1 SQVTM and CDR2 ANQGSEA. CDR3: CSVAGGRVGEQYF. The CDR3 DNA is TGCAGCGTGGCAGGGGGCAGGGTTGGCGAGCAGTACTTC.

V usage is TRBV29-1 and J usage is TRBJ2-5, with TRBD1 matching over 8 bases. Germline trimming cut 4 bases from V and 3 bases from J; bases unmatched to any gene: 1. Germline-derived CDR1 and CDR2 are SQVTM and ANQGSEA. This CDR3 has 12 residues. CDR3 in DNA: TGCAGCGTTGGACAGGGGAAAGAGACCCAGTACTTC. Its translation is CSVGQGKETQYF.

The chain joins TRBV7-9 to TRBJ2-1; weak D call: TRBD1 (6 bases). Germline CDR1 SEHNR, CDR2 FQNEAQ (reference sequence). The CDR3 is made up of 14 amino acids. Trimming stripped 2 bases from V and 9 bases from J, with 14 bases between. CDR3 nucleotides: TGTGCCAGCAGCTTACCACTGGGGGCTGGTGAGCAGTTCTTC. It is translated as CASSLPLGAGEQFF.